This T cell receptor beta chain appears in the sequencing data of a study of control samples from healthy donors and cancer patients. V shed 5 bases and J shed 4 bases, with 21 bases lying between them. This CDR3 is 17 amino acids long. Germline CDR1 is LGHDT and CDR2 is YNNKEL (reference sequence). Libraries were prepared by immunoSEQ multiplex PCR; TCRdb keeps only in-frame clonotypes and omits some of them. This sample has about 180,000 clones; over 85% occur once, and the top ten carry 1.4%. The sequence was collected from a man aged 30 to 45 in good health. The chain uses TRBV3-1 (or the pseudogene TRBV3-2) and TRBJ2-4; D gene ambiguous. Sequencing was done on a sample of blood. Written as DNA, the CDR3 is TGTGCCAGCAGCATGGGTGGTCCCATTCAAAGAAAAAACATTCAGTACTTC. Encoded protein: CASSMGGPIQRKNIQYF.